The 32 T cell receptor beta chains in this list originate from one sample, sequenced in a study of patients and donors after allogeneic stem cell transplantation. TCRdb independently ran MiXCR on the RT-PCR reads; one entry per CDR3 protein. The table shows 25,000 to 35,000 distinct CDR3 sequences, with 6.8% occurring only once. The source material was blood, either unsorted or a sorted T cell fraction (not recorded which). All receptors derive from a human donor who was either an allogeneic HSCT recipient or a stem cell or donor lymphocyte infusion donor (not recorded which). It is not recorded whose cells these are; they may come from a transplant donor.

The chain joins TRBV20-1 to TRBJ2-3, with D unresolved. CDR1 is DFQATT and CDR2 is SNEGSKA in the germline V gene (reference sequence). The CDR3 is 14 residues long. Trimming left V 4 bases short and J 1 base short, with 12 bases between. CDR3 in DNA: TGCAGTGCTAAGCTCTCGACACGCACAGATACGCAGTATTTT. The encoded protein is CSAKLSTRTDTQYF.

The chain couples TRBV5-1 to TRBJ2-1; D is unresolved. V was shortened by 4 bases and J by 12 bases, with 17 bases between the two germline ends. The CDR3 is made up of 13 amino acids. Germline-derived CDR1 and CDR2 are SGHRS and YFSETQ. CDR3 nucleotides: TGCGCCAGCAGCCTGAAAGACGGCACATCGCAGTTCTTC. Translating gives CASSLKDGTSQFF.

This clonotype was counted ten times or more. Relative to the germline gene, one junction end is altered; a read error may explain this. The rearrangement uses TRBV7-9 and TRBJ1-2; 12 bases agree with TRBD1. The CDR3 loop spans 14 amino acids. CDR1 is SEHNR and CDR2 is FQNEAQ in the germline V gene (reference sequence). The CDR3 nucleotides are TGTCCCAGCAGCTCAGGGACAGGGGGCGACGGCTACACCTTC. As protein: CPSSSGTGGDGYTF.

This clonotype was observed a handful of times. J is TRBJ2-2 and V is TRBV4-3, with TRBD2 matching over 9 bases. The CDR3 is 20 residues long. Germline V CDR1 and CDR2: LGHNA, YSLEER. J was trimmed by 2 bases and V by 2 bases; bases with no gene match: 15. Here the CDR3 reads CASSQRVAREGLSNTGELFF. The CDR3 DNA follows: TGCGCCAGCAGCCAAAGGGTGGCGCGGGAGGGCCTCTCAAACACCGGGGAGCTGTTTTTT.

This clonotype was seen only once. V is TRBV28 and J is TRBJ2-3; D call uncertain. This CDR3 region has 12 residues. V lost 3 bases and J lost 2, with 3 bases in between. Germline assignment: CDR1 MDHEN and CDR2 SYDVKM. CDR3 amino acids: CASSFTTDTQYF. The CDR3 DNA reads as TGTGCCAGCAGTTTTACCACAGATACGCAGTATTTT.

The V gene is TRBV24-1, the J gene TRBJ2-3, with 7 bases matching TRBD2. Germline V CDR1 and CDR2: KGHDR, SFDVKD. Losses at the gene ends were 4 bases for V and 1 base for J; bases not matched to a gene: 10. The CDR3 contains 17 residues. This CDR3 reads CATSESQRDLRTDTQYF. The DNA of the CDR3 is TGTGCCACCAGTGAGTCTCAGCGGGACCTCCGCACAGATACGCAGTATTTT.

In its sample, this clonotype was seen a few times. The chain combines TRBV5-1 with TRBJ2-5; 14 bases agree with TRBD2. Trimming removed 4 bases from V and 5 bases from J; junction bases left unmatched: 7. Germline V CDR1 and CDR2: SGHRS, YFSETQ. This CDR3 comprises 16 residues. CDR3 nucleotides: TGCGCCAGCAGCCCGACTAGCGGGAGGGCCGGGGAGACCCAGTACTTC. Translation: CASSPTSGRAGETQYF.

This clonotype appeared a few times. The V call is TRBV18, the J call TRBJ2-5; 11 bases fit TRBD1. Germline V gene data show CDR1 as KGHSH and CDR2 as LQKENI. This CDR3 region has 16 residues. Germline trimming cut 2 bases from V and 4 bases from J; bases unmatched to any gene: 6. The CDR3 loop reads CASSPVLDRGRETQYF. CDR3 DNA: TGTGCCAGCTCACCAGTACTGGACAGGGGGCGAGAGACCCAGTACTTC.

The rearrangement links TRBV5-1 to TRBJ1-5, with 8 nucleotides matching TRBD1. Per the germline V gene, CDR1 is SGHRS and CDR2 is YFSETQ. The CDR3 spans 19 residues. V lost 1 base and J lost 3; bases outside the gene matches: 15. CDR3 bases: TGCGCCAGCAGCTTGCTTTCCAGGGGGCCGGGAGGAGACAATCAGCCCCAGCATTTT. It specifies CASSLLSRGPGGDNQPQHF.

This clonotype was observed many times. The chain carries TRBV11-3 and TRBJ2-3, with a tentative D call TRBD1 (6 bases). CDR1 is SGHNT, CDR2 YENEEA, per germline. This CDR3 has 15 amino acids. The V end was cut by 5 bases, the J end by 2 bases, with 14 bases between. Written as DNA, the CDR3 is TGTGCCAGCAGCACCAGACAGGCCCTCACAGATACGCAGTATTTT. Its translation: CASSTRQALTDTQYF.

This clonotype was seen ten or more times. V gene TRBV10-3 combines with J gene TRBJ2-5; tentatively, D is TRBD2 (5 bases). Germline values: CDR1 ENHRY, CDR2 SYGVKD. Deletions cut 4 bases from V and 3 bases from J, with 12 bases between. This CDR3 has 14 residues. In DNA, the CDR3 is TGTGCCATCAGTGGTCTGGAGACTAAAGAGACCCAGTACTTC. Encoded protein: CAISGLETKETQYF.

This clonotype was detected ten times or more. This chain uses TRBV29-1 with TRBJ2-3, with a possible D match to TRBD1 (6 bases). Trimming removed 5 bases from V and 2 bases from J, with 17 bases in between. The V gene's germline CDR1 is SQVTM and CDR2 ANQGSEA. The CDR3 loop spans 15 amino acids. The CDR3 coding sequence is TGCAGCGTTTGGCGACAGGCAATCGTCACAGATACGCAGTATTTT. It translates to CSVWRQAIVTDTQYF.

Sample share makes this clonotype medium-sized. The chain employs TRBV29-1 and TRBJ1-1; possibly TRBD1 for D (6 bases). V lost 2 bases to trimming and J lost 0 bases, with 10 bases between them. The germline V gene encodes CDR1 SQVTM and CDR2 ANQGSEA. The CDR3 loop spans 14 amino acids. CDR3 DNA: TGCAGCGTTGAAAGGGGGTCGATGAACACTGAAGCTTTCTTT. As protein: CSVERGSMNTEAFF.

This chain uses TRBV24-1 with TRBJ2-1; 9 positions match TRBD1. CDR3 size: 14 residues. Germline CDR1 KGHDR, CDR2 SFDVKD. Trimming took 5 bases from V and 4 from J; bases not matched to a gene: 2. The CDR3 reads CATSAGQGYNEQFF. CDR3 DNA sequence: TGTGCCACCAGTGCGGGACAGGGTTACAATGAGCAGTTCTTC.

This clonotype showed up many times. This sequence joins TRBV27 and TRBJ2-7; TRBD1 agrees at 7 bases. After removal of 2 bases from V and 4 bases from J, the junction contained 5 bases not matched to a gene. The CDR3 runs 14 residues. From germline, CDR1 is MNHEY and CDR2 SMNVEV (reference sequence). Here the CDR3 DNA reads TGTGCCAGCAGTTTACAAGGGGGCGGGTACGAGCAGTACTTC. Protein: CASSLQGGGYEQYF.

The DNA of the CDR3 is TGTGCCAGCTCACCTGGGGCAGGGACCCAGTACTTC. Its protein is CASSPGAGTQYF. This chain uses TRBV18 with TRBJ2-5, with a possible D match to TRBD1 (5 bases). CDR3 size: 12 residues. The germline V gene has CDR1 KGHSH and CDR2 LQKENI. With 3 bases removed from V and 7 bases from J, the gap between germline ends came to 9 bases.

This clonotype was seen many times. The chain links TRBV7-8 to TRBJ1-1; 8 positions agree with TRBD1. The CDR3 has 15 residues. Trimming at V came to 5 bases and at J to 10 bases, leaving 15 bases not matched to a gene. Germline CDR1 and CDR2: SGHVS and FQNEAQ. This chain's CDR3 is CASSTRTGNYYPAFF. In DNA, the CDR3 is TGTGCCAGCAGCACCCGGACAGGGAATTATTATCCAGCTTTCTTT.

This chain connects TRBV3-1 to TRBJ2-1, with D possibly matching TRBD2 (6 bases). The CDR3 is 16 amino acids. V lost 3 bases to trimming and J lost 0 bases, with 12 bases between them. CDR1 and CDR2 (germline): LGHDT, YNNKEL (reference sequence). CDR3 in amino acids: CASSQVAGYSYNEQFF. CDR3 in DNA: TGTGCCAGCAGCCAGGTCGCGGGATACTCCTACAATGAGCAGTTCTTC.

This clonotype was detected a few times. The chain has TRBV11-2 and TRBJ2-7; 11 positions match TRBD1. V trimming: 4 bases; J trimming: 6 bases; junction bases outside the gene matches: 11. The CDR3 runs 16 residues. CDR1 and CDR2 (germline): SGHAT, FQNNGV. The DNA of the CDR3 is TGTGCCAGCAGCTCAAGACCGGGACAGGGGGTAAGCGAGCAGTACTTC. It translates to CASSSRPGQGVSEQYF.

The chain links TRBV4-3 to TRBJ2-5, with D maybe TRBD1 (6 bases). The V and J ends lost 3 bases and 5 bases respectively, with 16 bases between them. The CDR3 loop spans 15 amino acids. CDR1 is LGHNA, CDR2 YSLEER, per germline. The CDR3 reads CASSHLQGPPETQYF. CDR3 DNA: TGCGCCAGCAGCCACCTACAGGGACCCCCGGAGACCCAGTACTTC.

This clonotype was recorded a few times. J is TRBJ2-3 and V is TRBV6-2 or TRBV6-3; 10 bases line up with TRBD2. This CDR3 spans 19 amino acids. Germline V lookup: CDR1 MNHEY, CDR2 SVGEGT. V shed 6 bases and J 6 bases; nucleotides not matched to a gene: 21. The CDR3: CASRLPIPVAGGYRDTQYF. As DNA, the CDR3 is TGTGCCAGCAGACTCCCCATACCCGTAGCGGGAGGATATAGGGATACGCAGTATTTT.

This clonotype was picked up many times. V is TRBV24-1 and J is TRBJ2-1; 7 positions agree with TRBD2. The V gene's germline CDR1 is KGHDR and CDR2 SFDVKD. Trimming at V came to 0 bases and at J to 4 bases, leaving 5 bases not matched to a gene. The CDR3 loop spans 16 amino acids. The CDR3 DNA follows: TGTGCCACCAGTGATTTGTCGGGCGGGAGTTACAATGAGCAGTTCTTC. This sequence encodes CATSDLSGGSYNEQFF.

This clonotype was recorded at least ten times. The gene calls are TRBV18 and TRBJ2-5; 8 nucleotides align to TRBD1. The CDR3 has 14 amino acids. Germline V gene data show CDR1 as KGHSH and CDR2 as LQKENI. The ends lost 6 bases at V and 3 bases at J; junction bases unmatched: 6. CDR3 coding DNA: TGTGCCAGCTCTCCGCGGACAGGGAAAGAGACCCAGTACTTC. Translated: CASSPRTGKETQYF.

The chain carries TRBV28 and TRBJ2-4; D not resolved. The V end was cut by 2 bases, the J end by 0 bases, with 8 bases between. Germline loops: CDR1 MDHEN, CDR2 SYDVKM. CDR3 length: 15 amino acids. The CDR3 region has the DNA TGTGCCAGCAGTTTACTTAAGCTAGCCAAAAACATTCAGTACTTC. This gives the protein CASSLLKLAKNIQYF.

This clonotype appeared a few times. J is TRBJ2-5 and V is TRBV7-6; D is undetermined. The CDR3 loop spans 14 amino acids. Germline values: CDR1 SGHVS, CDR2 FNYEAQ. V lost 1 base and J 2 bases, leaving 8 bases between the germline ends. The CDR3 spells CASSLDGSQETQYF. The CDR3, as DNA: TGTGCCAGCAGCTTAGACGGATCACAAGAGACCCAGTACTTC.

This chain connects TRBV5-1 to TRBJ2-5; 7 bases align to TRBD2. The J segment lost 1 base and the V segment lost 0 bases, leaving 3 bases of the junction unmatched. Germline V gene lookup returns CDR1 SGHRS and CDR2 YFSETQ. The CDR3 length is 15 residues. CDR3 loop: CASSLAPGGQETQYF. CDR3 bases: TGCGCCAGCAGCTTGGCCCCGGGGGGCCAAGAGACCCAGTACTTC.

This clonotype was picked up many times. The rearrangement joins TRBV10-3 to TRBJ1-1; weak D call: TRBD1 (5 bases). The V end was cut by 6 bases, the J end by 3 bases, with 11 bases between. There are 13 residues in the CDR3. The germline V gene encodes CDR1 ENHRY and CDR2 SYGVKD. The DNA of the CDR3 is TGTGCCATCAGACCCGACAGATACACTGAAGCTTTCTTT. This gives the protein CAIRPDRYTEAFF.

Many counts were recorded for this clonotype. The genes are TRBV6-5 and TRBJ1-2; D is perhaps TRBD1 (6 bases). The CDR3 sequence is 13 residues long. The germline V gene has CDR1 MNHEY and CDR2 SVGAGI. With 2 bases removed from V and 5 bases from J, the gap between germline ends came to 9 bases. DNA of the CDR3: TGTGCCAGCAGTTACCCCGGACAGTATGGCTACACCTTC. It codes for CASSYPGQYGYTF.

This clonotype came up a few times. The chain carries TRBV7-8 and TRBJ2-5, with 14 bases matching TRBD2. The CDR3 runs 15 residues. Germline V gives CDR1 SGHVS, CDR2 FQNEAQ. With V trimmed by 1 base and J by 5 bases, 0 bases remained unmatched. The CDR3 protein is CASSLGTSGRETQYF. In DNA form, the CDR3 reads TGTGCCAGCAGCTTAGGGACTAGCGGGAGGGAGACCCAGTACTTC.

This clonotype was seen a handful of times. J is TRBJ2-1 and V is TRBV18; possibly TRBD2 for D (6 bases). Germline V CDR1 and CDR2: KGHSH, LQKENI. The CDR3 loop spans 14 amino acids. Trimming took 4 bases from V and 2 from J, leaving 9 bases between them. CDR3 protein: CASSLSGPYNEQFF. The DNA for the CDR3 is TGTGCCAGCTCACTTAGCGGCCCCTACAATGAGCAGTTCTTC.

This clonotype was seen more than once but under ten times. The chain is built from TRBV7-9 and TRBJ2-5; D possibly matches TRBD1 or TRBD2 (6 bases each). The CDR3 is 14 amino acids. Germline CDR1 reads SEHNR; CDR2 reads FQNEAQ (reference sequence). Between the trimmed V and J ends, which lost 2 bases and 5 bases, there was a span of 12 bases. The CDR3 sequence: CASSLTGAGETQYF. The CDR3 coding sequence is TGTGCCAGCAGCTTAACGGGGGCAGGGGAGACCCAGTACTTC.

Many counts were recorded for this clonotype. This chain connects TRBV4-3 to TRBJ1-6; the D is unclear. CDR1 and CDR2 from the germline V gene are LGHNA and YSLEER. V lost 0 bases to trimming and J lost 9 bases, with 12 bases between them. CDR3 size: 15 residues. For the CDR3, the DNA is TGCGCCAGCAGCCAAGACGCGTTTTCCAGTTCACCCCTCCACTTT. Translating gives CASSQDAFSSSPLHF.